The rows below give T cell receptor beta chains drawn from one sample of a study of OX40 agonist ivuxolimab in advanced cancers. The method was immunoSEQ multiplex PCR; TCRdb's version includes in-frame clones alone and lacks a portion of them. Of around 30,000 clones detected, around 83% appear once; the ten largest clones hold around 2.5%. The sequencing here drew on CD4+ or CD8+ T cells sorted from blood, taken in a trial of the OX40 agonist ivuxolimab. These receptors came from an adult with an advanced solid tumor such as melanoma, head and neck, liver or kidney cancer. The conserved cysteine and the conserved F or W are not part of the CDR3 here. Each record gives: V gene, J gene, CDR3 protein.

V gene: TRBV5-6
J gene: TRBJ1-1
CDR3 protein: ASSLALIPAEAF

V gene: TRBV7-6
J gene: TRBJ1-3
CDR3 protein: ASSLSNTIY

V gene: TRBV27
J gene: TRBJ1-4
CDR3 protein: ASSSLRGYGEKLF

V gene: TRBV2
J gene: TRBJ2-2
CDR3 protein: ATSGRGVTPGELF

V gene: TRBV7-9
J gene: TRBJ1-2
CDR3 protein: ASSWGTGQYNYGYT

V gene: TRBV5-6
J gene: TRBJ1-1
CDR3 protein: ASSLNERGDAEAF

V gene: TRBV7-9
J gene: TRBJ2-4
CDR3 protein: ASSLDGTIINIQY

V gene: TRBV5-1
J gene: TRBJ2-5
CDR3 protein: ASSPQVGETQY

V gene: TRBV5-4
J gene: TRBJ2-6
CDR3 protein: ASSIQGRAGANVLT

V gene: TRBV9
J gene: TRBJ2-3
CDR3 protein: ASGREISTDTQY

V gene: TRBV27
J gene: TRBJ2-3
CDR3 protein: ASTPGGGTDTQY

V gene: TRBV6-1
J gene: TRBJ1-6
CDR3 protein: AGSPRQVSPLH

V gene: TRBV14
J gene: TRBJ1-1
CDR3 protein: ASSQVTGGLNTEAF

V gene: TRBV9
J gene: TRBJ2-1
CDR3 protein: ASSVGYNEQF

V gene: TRBV5-1
J gene: TRBJ2-5
CDR3 protein: ASSSTSGGQGQETQY

V gene: TRBV5-8
J gene: TRBJ1-1
CDR3 protein: ASSARGGTGMGAF

V gene: TRBV6-1
J gene: TRBJ2-7
CDR3 protein: ASSPRRGPGYEQY

V gene: TRBV6-5
J gene: TRBJ2-2
CDR3 protein: ASTRTLITGELF

V gene: TRBV29-1
J gene: TRBJ1-1
CDR3 protein: SVLQGNTEAF

V gene: TRBV14
J gene: TRBJ1-3
CDR3 protein: ASSQSPGTIY

V gene: TRBV5-6
J gene: TRBJ1-4
CDR3 protein: ASSQQGRDNEKLF

V gene: TRBV5-1
J gene: TRBJ1-6
CDR3 protein: ASSLDRWTYNSPLH

V gene: TRBV7-3
J gene: TRBJ2-1
CDR3 protein: ASSPGAHNEQF

V gene: TRBV7-9
J gene: TRBJ2-7
CDR3 protein: ASKGPRLAEGEQY

V gene: TRBV7-3
J gene: TRBJ2-1
CDR3 protein: ASSPGQVNEQF

V gene: TRBV9
J gene: TRBJ2-3
CDR3 protein: ASSASRAAGDYTDTQY

V gene: TRBV7-7
J gene: TRBJ2-5
CDR3 protein: ASSPGDAETQY

V gene: TRBV5-1
J gene: TRBJ2-5
CDR3 protein: ASSRVTGETQY

V gene: TRBV4-2
J gene: TRBJ2-5
CDR3 protein: ASSQDGRERETQY

V gene: TRBV2
J gene: TRBJ1-6
CDR3 protein: ASSGQGRDSPLH

V gene: TRBV30
J gene: TRBJ2-7
CDR3 protein: AWSFGLDEQY

V gene: TRBV4-3
J gene: TRBJ1-4
CDR3 protein: ASSQEGATNEKLF

V gene: TRBV10-3
J gene: TRBJ2-3
CDR3 protein: ATSGGTSGASTDTQY

V gene: TRBV7-2
J gene: TRBJ1-2
CDR3 protein: ASSLGEGARGYT

V gene: TRBV9
J gene: TRBJ2-3
CDR3 protein: ASSAPGTSGSGTDTQY

V gene: TRBV2
J gene: TRBJ2-2
CDR3 protein: AWSGVANTGELF

V gene: TRBV4-2
J gene: TRBJ1-5
CDR3 protein: ASSQEEGGNQPQH

V gene: TRBV7-2
J gene: TRBJ2-2
CDR3 protein: ASSLADTGELF

V gene: TRBV19
J gene: TRBJ1-1
CDR3 protein: ASSRGGNTEAF

V gene: TRBV6-1
J gene: TRBJ1-6
CDR3 protein: ASIGLGNSPLH

V gene: TRBV18
J gene: TRBJ2-5
CDR3 protein: ASSPKGETQY

V gene: TRBV9
J gene: TRBJ2-2
CDR3 protein: ASSVVAGYTGELF